The subject of this entry is one T cell receptor (beta chain). Its specificity is not known. As every portion of the isolated RNA was reverse transcribed, the sequencing read expressed TCRB transcripts. Reads from naive, central memory and regulatory T cell samples averaged approximately 3.4 million. Assay used: immunoSEQ multiplex PCR; TCRdb lists only in-frame clones, some missing. The sample yields 600,000 or so clones, about an eighth seen once. The sample belongs to a study of beta chain features in type 1 diabetes. Across the whole study: Cell yields, age and gender were similar between patients and healthy donors. Study conclusions and caveats: There was a moderate but significant shortening of TCRB CDR3s in all four CD4+ subsets of Type 1 diabetes patients. A greater similarity of naive, central memory and Treg TCRB repertoires was seen among patients than among healthy donors.

A sort by CD45RO/CCR7/CD25/CD127/CD95/CD27 yielded CD4+ naive, central memory, regulatory and stem cell-like memory cells. V gave up 5 bases and J gave up 5 bases, with 17 bases separating them. CDR3 length: 15 residues. In germline, CDR1 is SEHNR, CDR2 FQNEAQ (reference sequence). The chain joins TRBV7-9 to TRBJ2-3; D may be TRBD2 (5 bases). The TCR sequence derives from a man between 18 and 35 years old with type 1 diabetes. The sequencing sample was made of naive CD4+ T cells from blood. CDR3 in amino acids: CASSPVSLRGDTQYF. DNA for the CDR3: TGTGCCAGCAGCCCTGTCTCCCTACGGGGAGATACGCAGTATTTT.